The following is a TCR beta chain sequence with its context. The data stem from a study of T cell responses to AZD1222 COVID-19 vaccine. The data were produced by immunoSEQ multiplex PCR, yet TCRdb's version contains in-frame clones alone and is incomplete. Counted here are roughly 180,000 clones, roughly 92% occurring once; the ten biggest clones make up approximately 0.64%. The TCR was taken from an adult in good health. Specimen: peripheral blood, collected on day 0 of AZD1222 vaccination.

The CDR3 here is CASTGTDDYEQYF. Here the CDR3 DNA reads TGTGCCAGCACTGGGACAGATGATTACGAGCAGTACTTC. This chain uses TRBV28 with TRBJ2-7; 7 nucleotides agree with TRBD1. Germline V gene data show CDR1 as MDHEN and CDR2 as SYDVKM. Germline trimming cut 7 bases from V and 4 bases from J; bases unmatched to any gene: 7. This CDR3 has 13 amino acids. Full variable domain (missing parts from reference TRBV28 and TRBJ2-7): DVKVTQSSRYLVKRTGEKVFLECVQDMDHENMFWYRQDPGLGLRLIYFSYDVKMKEKGDIPEGYSVSREKKERFSLILESASTNQTSMYLCASTGTDDYEQYFGPGTRLTVT.